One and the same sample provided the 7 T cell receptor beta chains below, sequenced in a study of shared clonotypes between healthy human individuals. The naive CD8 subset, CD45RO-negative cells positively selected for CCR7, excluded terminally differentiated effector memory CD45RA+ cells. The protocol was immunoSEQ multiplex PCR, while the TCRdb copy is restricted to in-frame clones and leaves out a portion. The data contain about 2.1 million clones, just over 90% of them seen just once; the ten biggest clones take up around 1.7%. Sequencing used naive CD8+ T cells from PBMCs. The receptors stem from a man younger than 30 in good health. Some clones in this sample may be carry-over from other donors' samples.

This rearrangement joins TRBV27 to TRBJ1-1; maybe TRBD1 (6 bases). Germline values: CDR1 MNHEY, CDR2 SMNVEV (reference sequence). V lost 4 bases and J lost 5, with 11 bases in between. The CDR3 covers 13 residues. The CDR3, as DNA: TGTGCCAGCAGTTCCATCAGGGGTACTGAAGCTTTCTTT. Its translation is CASSSIRGTEAFF.

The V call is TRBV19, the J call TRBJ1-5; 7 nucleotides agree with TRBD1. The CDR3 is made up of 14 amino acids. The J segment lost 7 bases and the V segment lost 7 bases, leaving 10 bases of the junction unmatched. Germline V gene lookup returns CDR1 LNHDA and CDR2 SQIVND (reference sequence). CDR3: CASTITGVGQPQHF. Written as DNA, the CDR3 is TGTGCCAGTACCATTACAGGGGTGGGCCAGCCCCAGCATTTT.

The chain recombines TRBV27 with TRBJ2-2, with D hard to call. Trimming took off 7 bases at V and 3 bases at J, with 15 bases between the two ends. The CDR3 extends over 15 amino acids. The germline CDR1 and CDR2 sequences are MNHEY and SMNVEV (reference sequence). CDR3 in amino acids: CASTFRGGYTGELFF. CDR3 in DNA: TGTGCCAGCACTTTTAGAGGCGGTTACACCGGGGAGCTGTTTTTT.

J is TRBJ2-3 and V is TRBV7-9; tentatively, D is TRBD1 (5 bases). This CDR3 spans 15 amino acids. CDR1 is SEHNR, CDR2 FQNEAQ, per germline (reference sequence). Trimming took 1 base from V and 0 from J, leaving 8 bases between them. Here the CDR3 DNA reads TGTGCCAGCAGCTTAGGCAGGGCGAGCACAGATACGCAGTATTTT. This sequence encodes CASSLGRASTDTQYF.

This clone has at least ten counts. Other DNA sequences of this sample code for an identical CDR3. CDR3 sequence (DNA): TGTGCCAGCAGTTTCGGGCAGTCCTACGAGCAGTACTTC. Translation: CASSFGQSYEQYF. This rearrangement joins TRBV27 to TRBJ2-7; D not certain. The V end was cut by 3 bases, the J end by 1 base, with 7 bases between. This CDR3 comprises 13 residues. Germline V gene sequence: CDR1 MNHEY, CDR2 SMNVEV (reference sequence).

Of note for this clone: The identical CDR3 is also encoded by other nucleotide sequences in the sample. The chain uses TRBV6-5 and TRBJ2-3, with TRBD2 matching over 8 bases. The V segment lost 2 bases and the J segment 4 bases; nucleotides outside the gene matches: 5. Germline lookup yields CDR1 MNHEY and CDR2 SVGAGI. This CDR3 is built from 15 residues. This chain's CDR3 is CASSYSVGGADTQYF. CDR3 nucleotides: TGTGCCAGCAGTTACAGCGTCGGGGGGGCAGATACGCAGTATTTT.

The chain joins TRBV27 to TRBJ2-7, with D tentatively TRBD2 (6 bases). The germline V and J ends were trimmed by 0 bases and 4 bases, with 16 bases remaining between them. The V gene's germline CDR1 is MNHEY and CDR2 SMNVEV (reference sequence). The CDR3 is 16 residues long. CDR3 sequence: CASSLSVSGAAYEQYF. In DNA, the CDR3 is TGTGCCAGCAGTTTATCGGTTAGCGGCGCAGCATACGAGCAGTACTTC.